This T cell receptor (beta chain) is from a study of cytomegalovirus exposure and HLA in healthy donors. Germline V gene sequence: CDR1 SGHRS, CDR2 YFSETQ. CDR3 size: 13 residues. Trimming took 5 bases from V and 4 from J, leaving 10 bases between them. These donors were members of the roughly 120-subject validation cohort, a group separate from the approximately 670-subject first cohort. Profiled with immunoSEQ multiplex PCR; TCRdb holds only in-frame clones, not every one. The data show 150,000 to 200,000 clones, approximately 80% seen once. The rearrangement joins TRBV5-1 to TRBJ1-5; tentatively, D is TRBD1 (6 bases). This clonotype was obtained from a man between 18 and 35 years old in good health and CMV-seropositive. Sample: PBMCs. The CDR3 protein is CASREGGNQPQHF. The DNA for the CDR3 is TGCGCCAGCAGGGAAGGGGGAAATCAGCCCCAGCATTTT.